The 27 T cell receptor beta chains below all came from one sample that was sequenced in a study of cytomegalovirus exposure and HLA in healthy donors. Use of 60 Vbeta and 13 Jbeta primers characterized the PCR. Generated by immunoSEQ multiplex PCR, the TCRdb table keeps only in-frame clones and is missing some. Of roughly 120,000 clones listed, 75% to 85% are singletons. Input material: PBMCs. Receptor source: a woman younger than 35 in good health and CMV-seropositive.

The chain is built from TRBV6-5 and TRBJ1-3, with D possibly being TRBD1 (6 bases). Trimming pared 8 bases from V and 2 bases from J, leaving 7 bases between. In germline, CDR1 is MNHEY, CDR2 SVGAGI. The CDR3 spans 12 residues. CDR3 residues: CASGTTGNTIYF. For the CDR3, the DNA is TGTGCCAGCGGGACAACTGGAAACACCATATATTTT.

The rearrangement joins TRBV5-4 to TRBJ2-2; the D is unclear. Germline V gives CDR1 SGHNT, CDR2 YYREEE (reference sequence). The V end was cut by 4 bases, the J end by 4 bases, with 14 bases between. There are 15 residues in the CDR3. The CDR3 DNA follows: TGTGCCAGCAGCGAGCACGGCGGAGTCACCGGGGAGCTGTTTTTT. Its protein product is CASSEHGGVTGELFF.

CDR3 bases: TGCGCCAGCAGCTTGGGACAGGGGGCCGACACCGGGGAGCTGTTTTTT. This sequence encodes CASSLGQGADTGELFF. The rearrangement joins TRBV5-1 to TRBJ2-2, with TRBD1 matching 10 bases. The CDR3 has 16 residues. The germline V gene has CDR1 SGHRS and CDR2 YFSETQ. J gave up 3 bases and V 0 bases, and 2 bases lay outside the gene matches.

This chain uses TRBV7-3 with TRBJ1-3; maybe TRBD1 (5 bases). V lost 3 bases and J lost 0, with 15 bases in between. CDR3 length: 17 amino acids. Germline CDR1 and CDR2: SGHTA and FQGTGA. This CDR3 reads CASSFTQGPFSGNTIYF. The CDR3, as DNA: TGTGCCAGCAGCTTTACTCAGGGCCCGTTCTCTGGAAACACCATATATTTT.

The chain employs TRBV27 and TRBJ2-1, with D uncertain. Germline CDR1 and CDR2: MNHEY and SMNVEV (reference sequence). This CDR3 is 13 amino acids long. Trimming shortened V by 4 bases and J by 2 bases, and 6 bases separated the two germline ends. CDR3 amino acids: CASSSSPYNEQFF. CDR3 nucleotides: TGTGCCAGCAGTTCTTCTCCCTACAATGAGCAGTTCTTC.

The chain is built from TRBV2 and TRBJ2-2; 7 bases map to TRBD1. The CDR3 length is 13 residues. Germline lookup yields CDR1 SNHLY and CDR2 FYNNEI. Losses at the gene ends were 8 bases for V and 7 bases for J; bases not matched to a gene: 7. The CDR3 DNA sequence: TGTGCCAGCGGGGTAGGGGGCCTCGGGGAGCTGTTTTTT. Its protein is CASGVGGLGELFF.

This clone has only a few counts. The V call is TRBV6-5, the J call TRBJ2-1; TRBD1 might be the D (5 bases). Trimming removed 7 bases at V and 9 bases at J, with 13 bases between. Germline V gene data show CDR1 as MNHEY and CDR2 as SVGAGI. The CDR3 is made up of 12 amino acids. The CDR3, as DNA: TGTGCCAGCACTCAGTTAGGGGCTGAGCAGTTCTTC. Its translation: CASTQLGAEQFF.

V is TRBV13 and J is TRBJ1-1; TRBD1 agrees at 7 bases. Germline V gene lookup returns CDR1 PRHDT and CDR2 FYEKMQ (reference sequence). The J segment lost 1 base and the V segment lost 3 bases, leaving 5 bases of the junction unmatched. The CDR3 is 15 amino acids. CDR3 nucleotide sequence: TGTGCCAGCAGCTTTAGACAGGGCAAGAACACTGAAGCTTTCTTT. Translating it yields CASSFRQGKNTEAFF.

The rearrangement joins TRBV30 to TRBJ1-6, with D possibly TRBD1 on 5 matching bases. Germline CDR1 reads GTSNPN; CDR2 reads SVGIG (reference sequence). CDR3 length: 13 amino acids. The germline V and J ends were trimmed by 5 bases and 8 bases, with 13 bases remaining between them. CDR3 sequence reads: CAWAQAKDSPLHF. As DNA, the CDR3 is TGTGCCTGGGCACAGGCGAAGGATTCACCCCTCCACTTT.

The chain employs TRBV7-8 and TRBJ2-7, with D possibly matching TRBD1 (6 bases). The germline CDR1 and CDR2 sequences are SGHVS and FQNEAQ. CDR3 length: 14 residues. V was pared by 6 bases and J by 2 bases, with 14 bases between. This chain's CDR3 is CASRAHRAAYEQYF. The CDR3 DNA is TGTGCCAGCAGGGCCCACAGGGCAGCCTACGAGCAGTACTTC.

The chain has TRBV5-1 and TRBJ2-1, with D maybe TRBD1 (5 bases). V lost 1 base and J 8 bases, leaving 13 bases between the germline ends. The germline V gene encodes CDR1 SGHRS and CDR2 YFSETQ. CDR3 length equals 14 residues. CDR3 DNA sequence: TGCGCCAGCAGCTTGTGGTCAGGGATGGATGAGCAGTTCTTC. Translation gives CASSLWSGMDEQFF.

The chain uses TRBV18 and TRBJ2-7; the D gene is possibly TRBD1 (6 bases). V gave up 3 bases and J gave up 0 bases, with 18 bases separating them. The CDR3 runs 17 residues. CDR1 is KGHSH and CDR2 is LQKENI in the germline V gene. DNA of the CDR3: TGTGCCAGCTCACCTGGGACAACCGGATTGGGCTCCTACGAGCAGTACTTC. Its translation is CASSPGTTGLGSYEQYF. Full variable domain (rest looked up from reference TRBV18 and TRBJ2-7): NAGVMQNPRHLVRRRGQEARLRCSPMKGHSHVYWYRQLPEEGLKFMVYLQKENIIDESGMPKERFSAEFPKEGPSILRIQQVVRGDSAAYFCASSPGTTGLGSYEQYFGPGTRLTVT.

V gene TRBV20-1 combines with J gene TRBJ2-5; no clear D. V was clipped by 5 bases and J by 5 bases, with 9 bases between them. Germline values: CDR1 DFQATT, CDR2 SNEGSKA (reference sequence). This CDR3 region has 11 residues. CDR3 nucleotides: TGCAGTGCTGGCCTGTTGGAGACCCAGTACTTC. Residues: CSAGLLETQYF.

As regards this clone: Germline is not matched at one junction end, which may reflect a read error. The sample has other DNA sequences that encode this CDR3 too. This chain uses TRBV18 with TRBJ1-2; TRBD1 is a possible D gene (5 bases). Germline-derived CDR1 and CDR2 are KGHSH and LQKENI. This CDR3 has 14 residues. The CDR3 region has the DNA TGCGCCAGCTCACGGGGCACCGATAACTATGGCTACACCTTC. This translates into CASSRGTDNYGYTF.

This clone was seen a single time. The chain is built from TRBV7-3 and TRBJ2-7; D may be TRBD1 (7 bases). V was shortened by 6 bases and J by 4 bases, with 13 bases between the two germline ends. The CDR3 spans 13 residues. Germline loops: CDR1 SGHTA, CDR2 FQGTGA. The CDR3 spells CASSLQGGYEQYF. The CDR3 DNA sequence: TGTGCCAGCAGTTTGCAGGGGGGATACGAGCAGTACTTC.

This chain uses TRBV4-1 with TRBJ1-1; 7 nucleotides agree with TRBD1. J lost 0 bases, V lost 1 base, and 2 bases had no gene match. The CDR3 has 15 amino acids. From germline, CDR1 is MGHRA and CDR2 YSYEKL. The CDR3 sequence is CASSQGGQLNTEAFF. The CDR3 DNA reads as TGCGCCAGCAGCCAAGGGGGACAGCTGAACACTGAAGCTTTCTTT.

The CDR3 region is CASSLDRGLFSPLHF. CDR3 DNA sequence: TGTGCCAGCAGCTTGGACAGGGGATTATTCTCACCCCTCCACTTT. The rearrangement joins TRBV7-9 to TRBJ1-6; TRBD1 aligns across 9 bases. Per germline, CDR1 SEHNR and CDR2 FQNEAQ (reference sequence). The CDR3 is 15 residues long. Losses at the gene ends were 3 bases for V and 10 bases for J; bases not matched to a gene: 7.

The chain employs TRBV5-4 and TRBJ2-7, with a tentative D call TRBD1 (6 bases). In germline, CDR1 is SGHNT, CDR2 YYREEE (reference sequence). The CDR3 totals 13 residues. V shed 1 base and J shed 5 bases, with 10 bases lying between them. CDR3 amino acids: CASSLLTGNEQYF. CDR3 bases: TGTGCCAGCAGCTTGCTTACAGGGAACGAGCAGTACTTC.

The chain carries TRBV5-4 and TRBJ1-2; D may be TRBD1 (6 bases). Per germline, CDR1 SGHNT and CDR2 YYREEE (reference sequence). V was shortened by 0 bases and J by 0 bases, with 9 bases between the two germline ends. The CDR3 runs 15 residues. CDR3 sequence (DNA): TGTGCCAGCAGCTTGGTAGGGGGTTCTAACTATGGCTACACCTTC. It is translated as CASSLVGGSNYGYTF.

The chain carries TRBV7-9 and TRBJ2-5; D is ambiguous. In germline, CDR1 is SEHNR, CDR2 FQNEAQ (reference sequence). Deletions cut 1 base from V and 2 bases from J, with 14 bases between. CDR3 length: 16 amino acids. The CDR3 loop is CASSLGPIESQETQYF. CDR3 DNA: TGTGCCAGCAGCTTAGGGCCGATTGAATCTCAAGAGACCCAGTACTTC.

The genes are TRBV7-2 and TRBJ2-3; 11 bases map to TRBD2. V was clipped by 1 base and J by 8 bases; unmatched bases: 2. Germline V gene sequence: CDR1 SGHTA, CDR2 FQGNSA. The CDR3 runs to 14 residues. The CDR3 coding sequence is TGTGCCAGCAGCTTAGGGGGGACTAGCGGTACGCAGTATTTT. Translating it yields CASSLGGTSGTQYF.

This chain connects TRBV11-2 to TRBJ2-1, with 13 bases fitting TRBD2. V dropped 6 bases and J dropped 6; count of bases not matched to a gene: 8. CDR1 is SGHAT, CDR2 FQNNGV, per germline. The CDR3 length is 16 residues. The CDR3 nucleotides are TGTGCCAGCAGACACTGGGGGACTAGCGGGGCCAATGAGCAGTTCTTC. This codes for CASRHWGTSGANEQFF.

The CDR3 DNA reads as TGTGCCAGCAGGCCTCTTCAGGGGGCGACTAACTATGGCTACACCTTC. Translated: CASRPLQGATNYGYTF. J is TRBJ1-2 and V is TRBV11-2; 8 bases are a match to TRBD1. Germline V lookup: CDR1 SGHAT, CDR2 FQNNGV. With V trimmed by 6 bases and J by 0 bases, 9 bases remained unmatched. The CDR3 consists of 16 residues. The whole variable domain, filled in from reference TRBV11-2 and TRBJ1-2, reads EAGVAQSPRYKIIEKRQSVAFWCNPISGHATLYWYQQILGQGPKLLIQFQNNGVVDDSQLPKDRFSAERLKGVDSTLKIQPAKLEDSAVYLCASRPLQGATNYGYTFGSGTRLTVV.

The chain carries TRBV2 and TRBJ2-7; the D gene is possibly TRBD2 (5 bases). The CDR3 is made up of 12 amino acids. The germline V gene encodes CDR1 SNHLY and CDR2 FYNNEI. V lost 11 bases, J lost 4 bases, and 15 bases lay in between. The CDR3 reads CAVLGLAYEQYF. CDR3 nucleotides: TGTGCCGTATTGGGGTTAGCGTACGAGCAGTACTTC.

This chain links TRBV6-5 with TRBJ2-1; TRBD2 is a possible D gene (6 bases). Germline-derived CDR1 and CDR2 are MNHEY and SVGAGI. The CDR3 contains 12 residues. V lost 4 bases and J lost 5, with 6 bases in between. CDR3 sequence reads: CASSWGDNEQFF. As DNA, the CDR3 is TGTGCCAGCAGTTGGGGGGACAATGAGCAGTTCTTC.

This clone was recorded once. V and J are TRBV5-8 and TRBJ2-3, with D maybe TRBD2 (5 bases). Germline-derived CDR1 and CDR2 are SGHTS and YDEGEE. V dropped 0 bases and J dropped 0 bases, with 5 bases sitting between them. The CDR3 is 14 amino acids. CDR3 bases: TGTGCCAGCAGCTTGGGGACTAGCACAGATACGCAGTATTTT. It translates to CASSLGTSTDTQYF.

The V call is TRBV6-5, the J call TRBJ2-3; possibly TRBD2 for D (6 bases). The V gene lost 0 bases and the J gene lost 5 bases, with 15 bases spanning the gap. Germline loops: CDR1 MNHEY, CDR2 SVGAGI. The CDR3 consists of 16 residues. Written as DNA, the CDR3 is TGTGCCAGCAGTTACTCTACTAGCTCGGCCGGAGATACGCAGTATTTT. Residues: CASSYSTSSAGDTQYF.